A selection of T cell receptor beta chains follows, all from one sample in a study of blood T cell repertoires in COVID-19. Data came from immunoSEQ multiplex PCR; TCRdb stores just in-frame clones and leaves some out. This table holds almost 250,000 clones, around 86% found once. Sequenced: peripheral blood. The receptors were gathered from a woman aged 55 to 70 who had recovered from COVID-19. Each CDR3 is given with its conserved first and last residue. Fields, in order: J gene, D gene, V gene, clone size, CDR3 DNA, CDR3 protein. The D gene is left open where the match is weak. A clone size is listed for some rows: how often the clone was seen (once, few, many), or a class if it is expanded.

j_call: TRBJ2-5
d_call: TRBD2
v_call: TRBV3-1/TRBV3-2
clone_size: -
cdr3_nt: TGTGCCAGCAGTCGCGGACTAGCGGGGGAGACCCAGTACTTC
cdr3_aa: CASSRGLAGETQYF

j_call: TRBJ2-6
d_call: -
v_call: TRBV12-3/TRBV12-4
clone_size: once
cdr3_nt: TGTGCCAGCAGTCCCTCTATCAACGTCCTGACTTTC
cdr3_aa: CASSPSINVLTF

j_call: TRBJ1-4
d_call: TRBD1
v_call: TRBV5-1
clone_size: once
cdr3_nt: TGCGCCAGCAGCTTGACAGGGGGCGTCGGTGAAAAACTGTTTTTT
cdr3_aa: CASSLTGGVGEKLFF

j_call: TRBJ2-1
d_call: -
v_call: TRBV11-1
clone_size: -
cdr3_nt: TGTGCCAGCAGCTCGGGACTTCTTAGAGTGTTCTTC
cdr3_aa: CASSSGLLRVFF

j_call: TRBJ2-7
d_call: -
v_call: TRBV5-1
clone_size: once
cdr3_nt: TGCGCCAGCAGCTTGGGATCCGGGGGGCGCAATAGCGAGCAGTACTTC
cdr3_aa: CASSLGSGGRNSEQYF

j_call: TRBJ2-1
d_call: TRBD2
v_call: TRBV27
clone_size: once
cdr3_nt: TGTGCCAGCATAGGACTAGCGGGGGGGAGCTCCTACAATGAGCAGTTCTTC
cdr3_aa: CASIGLAGGSSYNEQFF

j_call: TRBJ2-5
d_call: -
v_call: TRBV28
clone_size: -
cdr3_nt: TGTGCCAGCAGTTTAGGCGGGCAAGAGACCCAGTACTTC
cdr3_aa: CASSLGGQETQYF

j_call: TRBJ1-2
d_call: TRBD1
v_call: TRBV20-1
clone_size: -
cdr3_nt: TGCAGTGCTGGGCAGGGGGTTGGCTACACCTTC
cdr3_aa: CSAGQGVGYTF

j_call: TRBJ1-4
d_call: TRBD1
v_call: TRBV5-1
clone_size: -
cdr3_nt: TGCGCCAGCAGCTTGGGAGGACAGGGTTTTGAAAAACTGTTTTTT
cdr3_aa: CASSLGGQGFEKLFF

j_call: TRBJ2-5
d_call: TRBD2
v_call: TRBV5-1
clone_size: -
cdr3_nt: TGCGCCAGCAGCCGGACGACTAGCGGGGGGAAGTACCAAGAGACCCAGTACTTC
cdr3_aa: CASSRTTSGGKYQETQYF